The next 27 T cell receptor beta chains were all read from a single sample in a study of T cells in women clearing cervical HPV infection. Sequencing used immunoSEQ multiplex PCR; TCRdb keeps in-frame clones, though not all of them. The listing contains fewer than 35,000 clones. The sequenced sample consisted of blood buffy coat. Receptor source: a woman between 18 and 70 years old with a cervical HPV16 infection that either progressed to CIN3+ or cleared (not recorded which).

In the case of this clone: The sequence runs out 3 residues before the end of the CDR3; the remainder is reconstructed from the germline J gene. The V and J genes are TRBV23-1 and TRBJ2-1; 13 bases are shared with TRBD2. TRBV23-1 is an ORF, and what it does is uncertain. The CDR3 is 20 residues long. The V segment lost 2 bases and the J segment 0 bases; nucleotides outside the gene matches: 10. Here the CDR3 reads CASSQGPGLAGRSSYNEQFF. The covered CDR3 bases are TGCGCCAGCAGTCAAGGGCCGGGACTAGCGGGAAGAAGCTCCTACAATGAG.

Remarks on this clone: The read ends 3 residues early relative to the CDR3; the germline J gene fills the gap. The gene calls are TRBV5-1 and TRBJ2-1, with D possibly TRBD2 on 5 matching bases. In germline, CDR1 is SGHRS, CDR2 YFSETQ. V dropped 2 bases and J dropped 4 bases, with 10 bases sitting between them. The CDR3 spans 14 residues. The CDR3 bases that were read are TGCGCCAGCAGCTTTCTAGCAGGATACAATGAG. Translated, it gives CASSFLAGYNE. The CDR3 reads in full as CASSFLAGYNEQFF.

As to this clone: The read finishes 3 residues shy of the CDR3 end, and the germline J gene is used to complete it. This chain links TRBV7-8 with TRBJ1-1; possibly TRBD1 for D (6 bases). The CDR3 sequence is 15 residues long. The ends were cut back, 6 bases at V and 1 base at J, with 15 bases in the middle. Per the germline V gene, CDR1 is SGHVS and CDR2 is FQNEAQ. The CDR3 sequence is CASRSQGRGNTEAFF. The DNA read from the CDR3 is TGTGCCAGCAGGAGTCAGGGGAGGGGGAACACTGAA.

This clone is labeled medium-sized based on frequency. The read ends 3 residues before the CDR3 terminus; that terminus is restored from the germline J gene. The chain is built from TRBV29-1 and TRBJ2-5; 7 bases fit TRBD2. The V gene end was trimmed by 6 bases and the J gene end by 5 bases; junction bases not matched to a gene: 12. The V gene's germline CDR1 is SQVTM and CDR2 ANQGSEA. This CDR3 spans 14 amino acids. Incomplete CDR3 DNA: TGCAGCGTGGGGAGGATGGGGGGGACGGAGACC. Translation: CSVGRMGGTET. The full CDR3 protein is CSVGRMGGTETQYF.

About this clone itself: The read stops 3 residues short of the end of the CDR3; the missing end is completed from the germline J gene. J is TRBJ2-2 and V is TRBV7-9; perhaps TRBD1 as D (5 bases). CDR1 is SEHNR, CDR2 FQNEAQ, per germline (reference sequence). The CDR3 covers 14 residues. The CDR3: CAERSGSGANVLFF. Partial CDR3 DNA: TGTGCCGAGAGGTCGGGCTCTGGGGCCAACGTG.

Notes on this clone: Germline is not matched at one junction end, which may reflect a read error. The read comes to an end 3 residues before the CDR3 does, leaving the germline J gene to fill in the end. The genes are TRBV7-7 and TRBJ2-2, with D unclear. Germline values: CDR1 SSHAT, CDR2 FNYEAQ (reference sequence). There are 14 residues in the CDR3. The CDR3 bases that were read are TGTGCTAGCAGCCACAAGGGGAACACCGGGGAG. This codes for CASSHKGNTGE. In full, the CDR3 is CASSHKGNTGELFF.

For this clone: Read data end 3 residues before the CDR3 end; the end is taken from the germline J gene. V is TRBV28 and J is TRBJ1-2; 7 bases line up with TRBD1. Germline V gene data show CDR1 as MDHEN and CDR2 as SYDVKM. The CDR3 extends over 13 amino acids. The V segment lost 8 bases and the J segment 2 bases; nucleotides outside the gene matches: 5. The sequenced part of the CDR3 DNA is TGTGCCAGCGGACTACAGGGGAACTATGGC. This encodes CASGLQGNYG. The entire CDR3 sequence reads CASGLQGNYGYTF.

Remarks on this clone: The read terminates 3 residues before the CDR3 end, so the remaining end is supplied by the germline J gene. The chain has TRBV20-1 and TRBJ1-1, with D possibly being TRBD1 (5 bases). Trimming took off 8 bases at V and 4 bases at J, with 38 bases between the two ends. The germline gives CDR1 DFQATT, CDR2 SNEGSKA (reference sequence). The CDR3 runs 20 residues. CDR3 DNA, as far as it was read: TGCAGTTTGGTGGCGGTTCAGGTGGACACCGAAGGGGCCATTGCCACTGAA. Residues: CSLVAVQVDTEGAIATE. The CDR3 in its entirety is CSLVAVQVDTEGAIATEAFF.

As regards this clone: The junction and the germline gene differ at one end; a read error may be behind it. The CDR3 end lies 3 residues beyond the end of the read and is filled in from the germline J gene. The genes are TRBV5-1 and TRBJ2-1; 9 bases are shared with TRBD2. The CDR3 has 15 residues. CDR1 is SGHRS and CDR2 is YFSETQ in the germline V gene. The CDR3 here is CVSSLAAGGYNEQFF. CDR3 DNA (partial): TGCGTCAGCAGCTTGGCGGCGGGGGGGTACAATGAG.

To note about this clone: The read ends 3 residues early relative to the CDR3; the germline J gene fills the gap. The chain carries TRBV11-2 and TRBJ1-2; the D is unclear. This CDR3 spans 14 amino acids. Deletions cut 0 bases from V and 7 bases from J, with 12 bases between. CDR1 is SGHAT, CDR2 FQNNGV, per germline. The covered CDR3 bases are TGTGCCAGCAGCTTAGACCTAGGTCTTGGTGGC. Its protein product is CASSLDLGLGG. The full CDR3 protein is CASSLDLGLGGYTF.

A note on this clone: Germline and junction disagree at one end, which may indicate a read error. The read is 3 residues too short to cover the CDR3 end, so that end is filled in from the germline J gene. Other DNA sequences from this sample encode an identical CDR3 as well. V and J are TRBV7-6 and TRBJ1-3; weak D call: TRBD1 (6 bases). The CDR3 length is 17 residues. Germline values: CDR1 SGHVS, CDR2 FNYEAQ. This chain's CDR3 is CASSLGYRAFSGNTIYF. The part of the CDR3 DNA that was read is TGTGCCAGCAGCTTAGGATACAGGGCCTTCTCTGGAAACACA. The full variable domain, completed using reference TRBV7-6 and TRBJ1-3, is GAGVSQSPRYKVTKRGQDVALRCDPISGHVSLYWYRQALGQGPEFLTYFNYEAQQDKSGLPNDRFSAERPEGSISTLTIQRTEQRDSAMYRCASSLGYRAFSGNTIYFGEGSWLTVV.

As regards this clone: Read data end 3 residues before the CDR3 end; the end is taken from the germline J gene. This chain connects TRBV4-2 to TRBJ2-5, with 8 bases aligning to TRBD1. CDR1 is LGHNA and CDR2 is YNFKEQ in the germline V gene. This CDR3 has 14 amino acids. Unmatched junction bases numbered 3, after V lost 1 base and J lost 5 bases. The CDR3 loop reads CASSQGQGYETQYF. The covered CDR3 bases are TGTGCCAGCAGCCAAGGACAGGGGTACGAGACC.

Points on this clone: The read halts 3 residues ahead of the CDR3 end, with the missing end drawn from the germline J gene. This chain connects TRBV6-2 or TRBV6-3 to TRBJ2-5, with TRBD2 matching over 8 bases. The CDR3 is 15 amino acids. V lost 2 bases, J lost 5 bases, and 7 bases stayed unmatched. The germline gives CDR1 MNHEY, CDR2 SVGEGT. CDR3 DNA (partial): TGTGCCAGCAGTTACGGAGCGGGAGTGGCGGAGACC. Amino acids: CASSYGAGVAET. The CDR3, in full, reads CASSYGAGVAETQYF.

Concerning this clone itself: The missing CDR3 end, 3 residues past where the read stops, is filled in from the germline J gene. The chain has TRBV2 and TRBJ2-1; no clear D. Germline V gene sequence: CDR1 SNHLY, CDR2 FYNNEI. The CDR3 is 12 residues long. V lost 6 bases, J lost 4 bases, and 7 bases lay in between. The DNA read from the CDR3 is TGTGCCAGCAGGGAGACTTACAATGAG. Translating gives CASRETYNE. The whole CDR3 protein is CASRETYNEQFF.

As for this clone: The read terminates 3 residues ahead of where the CDR3 ends, so the germline J gene completes it. The rearrangement uses TRBV6-2 or TRBV6-3 and TRBJ2-7; 11 positions match TRBD2. The CDR3 spans 16 residues. V lost 0 bases to trimming and J lost 6 bases; unmatched junction nucleotides: 7. Per germline, CDR1 MNHEY and CDR2 SVGEGT. Partial CDR3 DNA: TGTGCCAGCAGTTACTCCATAGCGGGAGGGCCTCGCGAG. Protein: CASSYSIAGGPRE. The CDR3 in its entirety is CASSYSIAGGPREQYF.

Notes on this clone: The read finishes 3 residues shy of the CDR3 end, and the germline J gene is used to complete it. The rearrangement uses TRBV7-9 and TRBJ2-5; the D is unclear. The germline V gene has CDR1 SEHNR and CDR2 FQNEAQ (reference sequence). This CDR3 has 13 amino acids. V was cut by 3 bases and J by 5 bases, with 10 bases left in between. The sequenced CDR3 bases are TGTGCCAGCAGCTTTAGGGTTGATGAGACC. This sequence encodes CASSFRVDET. The CDR3 reads in full as CASSFRVDETQYF.

Concerning this clone itself: The read terminates 3 residues before the CDR3 end, so the remaining end is supplied by the germline J gene. J is TRBJ1-4 and V is TRBV19, with D possibly matching TRBD1 (5 bases). CDR3 length: 14 residues. Germline lookup yields CDR1 LNHDA and CDR2 SQIVND (reference sequence). Trimming removed 4 bases from V and 3 bases from J, with 9 bases in between. CDR3 residues: CASSTKGANEKLFF. Partial CDR3 DNA: TGTGCCAGTAGTACCAAAGGGGCTAATGAAAAA.

As for this clone: The sequenced fragment ends 3 residues before the CDR3 boundary, so the rest is inferred from the germline J gene. The chain has TRBV5-1 and TRBJ2-5; 9 bases map to TRBD1. The CDR3 totals 16 residues. From germline, CDR1 is SGHRS and CDR2 YFSETQ. J lost 2 bases, V lost 4 bases, and 9 bases had no gene match. The CDR3: CASSLRPDRGQETQYF. The DNA read from the CDR3 is TGCGCCAGCAGCCTACGCCCCGACAGGGGGCAAGAGACC. The full variable domain, rest sourced from reference TRBV5-1 and TRBJ2-5, is KAGVTQTPRYLIKTRGQQVTLSCSPISGHRSVSWYQQTPGQGLQFLFEYFSETQRNKGNFPGRFSGRQFSNSRSEMNVSTLELGDSALYLCASSLRPDRGQETQYFGPGTRLLVL.

As for this clone: The missing CDR3 end, 3 residues past where the read stops, is filled in from the germline J gene. This chain uses TRBV7-3 with TRBJ2-7; 11 bases match TRBD1. V shed 2 bases, J shed 2 bases, and the junction held 2 bases outside the gene matches. The CDR3 extends over 15 amino acids. The germline V gene encodes CDR1 SGHTA and CDR2 FQGTGA. This chain's CDR3 is CASSLGTGGTYEQYF. CDR3 DNA, as far as it was read: TGTGCCAGCAGCTTAGGGACAGGGGGGACCTACGAG.

Regarding this clone: Read coverage stops 3 residues before the CDR3 terminus; the germline J gene supplies the remainder. The chain is built from TRBV18 and TRBJ1-1; no reliable D call. Per germline, CDR1 KGHSH and CDR2 LQKENI. V lost 2 bases, J lost 0 bases, and 4 bases lay in between. The CDR3 has 13 amino acids. The CDR3 sequence: CASSPEVNTEAFF. The sequenced part of the CDR3 DNA is TGTGCCAGCTCACCAGAGGTGAACACTGAA. Together with reference TRBV18 and TRBJ1-1, the CDR3 gives the full variable domain: NAGVMQNPRHLVRRRGQEARLRCSPMKGHSHVYWYRQLPEEGLKFMVYLQKENIIDESGMPKERFSAEFPKEGPSILRIQQVVRGDSAAYFCASSPEVNTEAFFGQGTRLTVV.

As for this clone: The read gets to within 3 residues of the CDR3 end, and the germline J gene fills in the rest. This rearrangement joins TRBV10-3 to TRBJ1-2; 8 bases align to TRBD1. This CDR3 is built from 13 residues. Germline V gene data show CDR1 as ENHRY and CDR2 as SYGVKD. The CDR3 is CAIKAGGTDTYTF. The sequenced CDR3 bases are TGTGCCATCAAAGCAGGGGGCACAGATACC.

As concerns this clone: The CDR3 goes on 3 residues after the read ends, and that part is filled in from the germline J gene. V and J are TRBV7-6 and TRBJ1-4; 11 positions agree with TRBD1. CDR3 length equals 16 residues. In germline, CDR1 is SGHVS, CDR2 FNYEAQ. J lost 4 bases, V lost 5 bases, and 6 bases had no gene match. CDR3 sequence reads: CASSPGTGGYNEKLFF. CDR3 DNA, as far as it was read: TGTGCCAGCAGCCCCGGGACAGGGGGATATAATGAAAAA.

Concerning this clone itself: From the germline J gene comes the end of the CDR3, since the read stops 3 residues before it. The chain combines TRBV5-1 with TRBJ2-3; 10 nucleotides agree with TRBD2. Germline V lookup: CDR1 SGHRS, CDR2 YFSETQ. The J segment lost 4 bases and the V segment lost 0 bases, leaving 2 bases of the junction unmatched. There are 15 residues in the CDR3. Incomplete CDR3 DNA: TGCGCCAGCAGCTTGGGTAGCGGGGGGCCAGATACG. This translates into CASSLGSGGPDT. The entire CDR3 sequence reads CASSLGSGGPDTQYF.

Worth noting for this clone: Read coverage stops 3 residues before the CDR3 terminus; the germline J gene supplies the remainder. The chain uses TRBV18 and TRBJ2-6; 10 bases match TRBD1. Trimming removed 6 bases from V and 1 base from J; junction bases left unmatched: 12. This CDR3 region has 19 residues. Per the germline V gene, CDR1 is KGHSH and CDR2 is LQKENI. The part of the CDR3 DNA that was read is TGTGCCAGCTCTTATTTCGTGGGACAGGGGCTATCTGGGGCCAACGTC. Its protein product is CASSYFVGQGLSGANV. The full CDR3 protein reads CASSYFVGQGLSGANVLTF.

About this clone itself: With the read ending 3 residues before the CDR3 end, the germline J gene is used to fill in that end. Additional DNA sequences in this sample encode the identical CDR3. This chain joins TRBV5-1 and TRBJ1-3, with D maybe TRBD1 (6 bases). Germline CDR1 SGHRS, CDR2 YFSETQ. This CDR3 region has 17 residues. V was cut by 0 bases and J by 0 bases, with 13 bases left in between. The chain's CDR3 is CASSLEHRAVSGNTIYF. Partial CDR3 DNA: TGCGCCAGCAGCTTGGAGCACAGGGCTGTCTCTGGAAACACC.

Comments on this clone: With the read ending 3 residues before the CDR3 end, the germline J gene is used to fill in that end. J is TRBJ1-6 and V is TRBV2, with D uncertain. CDR3 length equals 15 residues. Per germline, CDR1 SNHLY and CDR2 FYNNEI. CDR3 DNA (partial): TGTGCCAGCAGTGAAGCGCGGGAGATCTCCGGGACC. Protein sequence: CASSEAREISGT. The CDR3 reads in full as CASSEAREISGTLHF. The full variable domain, with the rest looked up from reference TRBV2 and TRBJ1-6, is EPEVTQTPSHQVTQMGQEVILRCVPISNHLYFYWYRQILGQKVEFLVSFYNNEISEKSEIFDDQFSVERPDGSNFTLKIRSTKLEDSAMYFCASSEAREISGTLHFGNGTRLTVT.

Turning to this clone: The read gets to within 3 residues of the CDR3 end, and the germline J gene fills in the rest. The chain uses TRBV19 and TRBJ1-6; 9 nucleotides agree with TRBD1. J gave up 10 bases and V 5 bases, and 12 bases lay outside the gene matches. CDR1 and CDR2 from the germline V gene are LNHDA and SQIVND (reference sequence). The CDR3 extends over 16 amino acids. CDR3 amino acids: CASSRSLGTGLSPLHF. The part of the CDR3 DNA that was read is TGTGCCAGTAGTCGATCGCTTGGGACAGGGCTCTCACCC.